The 11 T cell receptor beta chains below come from one sample, sequenced in a study of blood T cell repertoires in COVID-19. Repertoires were generated with immunoSEQ multiplex PCR, while TCRdb's copy carries only in-frame clones and drops some. There are around 290,000 clones in the sample; 70% to 90% occur only once, and about 1% lies in the top ten. Sequencing input: PBMCs or T cells enriched from blood (not recorded which). These receptors all stem from a woman aged 30 to 39 who had recovered from COVID-19.

A single count supports this clone. The chain has TRBV5-1 and TRBJ2-2; weak D call: TRBD2 (6 bases). Germline V gene lookup returns CDR1 SGHRS and CDR2 YFSETQ. This CDR3 comprises 14 residues. Trimming cost V 5 bases and J 11 bases, with 19 bases left between them. The CDR3 reads CASRSGLGSYELFF. In nucleotides, the CDR3 is TGCGCCAGCAGGAGCGGGCTGGGATCTTACGAGCTGTTTTTT.

The chain employs TRBV12-5 and TRBJ1-1, with TRBD1 matching over 9 bases. Trimming removed 0 bases from V and 5 bases from J; junction bases left unmatched: 10. Germline CDR1 and CDR2: LGHNT and FRNRAP. The length of the CDR3 is 17 residues. CDR3: CASGLVPTLDRGTEAFF. The CDR3 DNA is TGTGCTAGTGGTTTGGTCCCTACCCTTGACAGGGGGACTGAAGCTTTCTTT.

The chain carries TRBV6-5 and TRBJ1-2; 8 nucleotides match TRBD1. CDR1 and CDR2 (germline): MNHEY, SVGAGI. Trimming cost V 4 bases and J 8 bases; bases outside gene matches: 12. The CDR3 is 15 amino acids. The CDR3, as DNA: TGTGCCAGCAGTTCAGGTCTCTGGACAGGGCAAGGCTACACCTTC. As protein: CASSSGLWTGQGYTF.

The V gene is TRBV19, the J gene TRBJ2-1; TRBD2 matches at 11 bases. Germline CDR1 and CDR2: LNHDA and SQIVND (reference sequence). The CDR3 runs to 19 residues. V lost 6 bases, J lost 0 bases, and 13 bases stayed unmatched. The CDR3 DNA follows: TGTGCCAGTAGCTTGACTAGCGGGAACACTTTTAGCTCCTACAATGAGCAGTTCTTC. Amino acids: CASSLTSGNTFSSYNEQFF.

With respect to this clone: Other DNA sequences in this sample translate to the same CDR3. The CDR3 DNA reads TGTGCCAGCAGCCCCGACAGGGGCCAAGAGACCCAGTACTTC. It yields the protein CASSPDRGQETQYF. The V call is TRBV5-4, the J call TRBJ2-5, with 8 bases lining up with TRBD1. This CDR3 comprises 14 residues. Germline V gives CDR1 SGHNT, CDR2 YYREEE (reference sequence). The ends lost 4 bases at V and 1 base at J; junction bases unmatched: 3. The complete variable domain, with remaining parts taken from reference TRBV5-4 and TRBJ2-5, reads ETGVTQSPTHLIKTRGQQVTLRCSSQSGHNTVSWYQQALGQGPQFIFQYYREEENGRGNFPPRFSGLQFPNYSSELNVNALELDDSALYLCASSPDRGQETQYFGPGTRLLVL.

V is TRBV28 and J is TRBJ1-5; 11 positions agree with TRBD1. The V gene's germline CDR1 is MDHEN and CDR2 SYDVKM. J gave up 10 bases and V 3 bases, and 5 bases lay outside the gene matches. This CDR3 contains 14 residues. CDR3 sequence: CASSFPGQGDPQHF. CDR3 nucleotides: TGTGCCAGCAGTTTCCCGGGACAGGGGGATCCCCAGCATTTT.

V is TRBV7-6 and J is TRBJ2-7, with a tentative D call TRBD2 (5 bases). The V end lost 6 bases, the J end lost 4 bases, and 13 bases lay between the germline ends. CDR1 is SGHVS and CDR2 is FNYEAQ in the germline V gene. The CDR3 extends over 13 amino acids. The CDR3 here is CASRQRSGYEQYF. The CDR3 DNA reads as TGTGCCAGCAGGCAAAGAAGCGGTTACGAGCAGTACTTC. Full variable domain (remainder filled in from reference TRBV7-6 and TRBJ2-7): GAGVSQSPRYKVTKRGQDVALRCDPISGHVSLYWYRQALGQGPEFLTYFNYEAQQDKSGLPNDRFSAERPEGSISTLTIQRTEQRDSAMYRCASRQRSGYEQYFGPGTRLTVT.

The rearrangement links TRBV14 to TRBJ2-5, with 10 bases lining up with TRBD2. This CDR3 has 17 amino acids. Germline loops: CDR1 SGHDN, CDR2 FVKESK. J lost 2 bases, V lost 0 bases, and 6 bases had no gene match. CDR3 nucleotide sequence: TGTGCCAGCAGCCAAGATTGGGCTAGCGGGGGACAAGAGACCCAGTACTTC. Residues: CASSQDWASGGQETQYF.

The CDR3 spells CASSQDRGSGNTIYF. Written as DNA, the CDR3 is TGCGCCAGCAGCCAAGATAGGGGCTCTGGAAACACCATATATTTT. This chain uses TRBV4-1 with TRBJ1-3; TRBD1 is a possible D gene (5 bases). V was shortened by 0 bases and J by 0 bases, with 6 bases between the two germline ends. The CDR3 has 15 amino acids. Germline CDR1 is MGHRA and CDR2 is YSYEKL.

The chain has TRBV30 and TRBJ1-2; D not certain. The CDR3 is 10 residues long. Germline lookup yields CDR1 GTSNPN and CDR2 SVGIG (reference sequence). Deletions cut 1 base from V and 8 bases from J, with 5 bases between. This CDR3 reads CAWSGAGYTF. The CDR3 nucleotides read TGTGCCTGGAGTGGCGCAGGCTACACCTTC. The variable domain in full, completed from reference TRBV30 and TRBJ1-2, reads SQTIHQWPATLVQPVGSPLSLECTVEGTSNPNLYWYRQAAGRGLQLLFYSVGIGQISSEVPQNLSASRPQDRQFILSSKKLLLSDSGFYLCAWSGAGYTFGSGTRLTVV.

The rearrangement uses TRBV3-1 (or the pseudogene TRBV3-2) and TRBJ2-7; D may be TRBD2 (5 bases). Between the trimmed V and J ends, which lost 0 bases and 2 bases, there was a span of 11 bases. CDR3 length: 15 residues. Germline CDR1 LGHDT, CDR2 YNNKEL (reference sequence). DNA of the CDR3: TGTGCCAGCAGCCAAGATCGGAGGAACCCCTACGAGCAGTACTTC. This encodes CASSQDRRNPYEQYF.